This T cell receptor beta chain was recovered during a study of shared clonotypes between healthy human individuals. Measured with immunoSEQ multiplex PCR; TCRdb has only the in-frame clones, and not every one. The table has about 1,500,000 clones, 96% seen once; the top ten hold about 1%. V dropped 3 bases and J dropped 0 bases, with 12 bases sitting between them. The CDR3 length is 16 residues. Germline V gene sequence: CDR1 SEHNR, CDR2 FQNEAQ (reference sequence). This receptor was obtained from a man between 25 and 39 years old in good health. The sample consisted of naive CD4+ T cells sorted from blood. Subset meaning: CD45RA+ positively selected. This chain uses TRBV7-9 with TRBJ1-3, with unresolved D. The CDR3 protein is CASSFLTASSGNTIYF. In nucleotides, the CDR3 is TGTGCCAGCAGCTTTCTAACGGCGAGCTCTGGAAACACCATATATTTT.